This passage covers 17 T cell receptor beta chains from one sample sequenced in a study of T cells in Graves' hyperthyroidism and ophthalmopathy. RNA transcripts served as the template for amplifying TCR beta CDR3 regions. First-round RT-PCR of the TCR CDR3 relied on the HTBI primer set. MiXCR, applied by TCRdb to the multiplex PCR reads, yields one record per CDR3 protein. The sample includes hundreds of thousands of distinct CDR3 sequences, more than 14% seen only once; the top ten take approximately 12%. Material for sequencing was blood. These receptors originate from a woman in her forties or fifties with Graves' ophthalmopathy.

This clonotype came up many times. The gene calls are TRBV12-3 or TRBV12-4 and TRBJ2-1, with 9 bases that match TRBD2. The CDR3 is 14 residues long. J gave up 5 bases and V 3 bases, and 2 bases lay outside the gene matches. Written as DNA, the CDR3 is TGTGCCAGCAGTTTTAGCGGGAGTAACAATGAGCAGTTCTTC. This translates into CASSFSGSNNEQFF.

This clonotype was counted a few times. The chain joins TRBV6-2 or TRBV6-3 to TRBJ2-5, with D possibly being TRBD2 (5 bases). With 0 bases removed from V and 5 bases from J, the gap between germline ends came to 13 bases. Germline V gene lookup returns CDR1 MNHEY and CDR2 SVGEGT. The CDR3 spans 15 residues. The CDR3 loop is CASSYSWEPRETQYF. In DNA, the CDR3 is TGTGCCAGCAGTTACTCTTGGGAGCCGAGGGAGACCCAGTACTTC.

Ten or more counts support this clonotype. The chain recombines TRBV18 with TRBJ2-5, with D possibly being TRBD2 (5 bases). V was clipped by 8 bases and J by 5 bases, with 15 bases between them. This CDR3 spans 13 amino acids. Germline CDR1 is KGHSH and CDR2 is LQKENI. The CDR3 protein is CASTNRGRETQYF. For the CDR3, the DNA is TGTGCCAGCACGAATCGGGGTCGGGAGACCCAGTACTTC. The variable domain in full, completed from reference TRBV18 and TRBJ2-5, reads NAGVMQNPRHLVRRRGQEARLRCSPMKGHSHVYWYRQLPEEGLKFMVYLQKENIIDESGMPKERFSAEFPKEGPSILRIQQVVRGDSAAYFCASTNRGRETQYFGPGTRLLVL.

This clonotype was found a few times. The chain has TRBV9 and TRBJ2-1; 7 bases align to TRBD2. V lost 4 bases to trimming and J lost 10 bases; unmatched junction nucleotides: 5. This CDR3 spans 12 amino acids. Germline V CDR1 and CDR2: SGDLS, YYNGEE. CDR3 DNA sequence: TGTGCCAGCAGCACTCCGGGACTAGAGCAGTTCTTC. Translated: CASSTPGLEQFF. The variable domain in full, with the rest retrieved from reference TRBV9 and TRBJ2-1, is DSGVTQTPKHLITATGQRVTLRCSPRSGDLSVYWYQQSLDQGLQFLIQYYNGEERAKGNILERFSAQQFPDLHSELNLSSLELGDSALYFCASSTPGLEQFFGPGTRLTVL.

The table lists this clonotype with many counts. The chain employs TRBV18 and TRBJ2-7; TRBD1 might be the D (7 bases). CDR3 length equals 14 residues. Trimming took 3 bases from V and 3 from J, leaving 12 bases between them. In germline, CDR1 is KGHSH, CDR2 LQKENI. The CDR3 reads CASSPGRGVYEQYF. The CDR3 nucleotides read TGTGCCAGCTCACCTGGCAGGGGGGTCTACGAGCAGTACTTC.

This clonotype was seen ten or more times. The genes are TRBV7-2 and TRBJ2-1; D gene ambiguous. V dropped 1 base and J dropped 8 bases, with 9 bases sitting between them. Germline CDR1 SGHTA, CDR2 FQGNSA. This CDR3 region has 13 residues. The DNA of the CDR3 is TGTGCCAGCAGCTTAGTTCGCAGTGATGAGCAGTTCTTC. Amino acids: CASSLVRSDEQFF.

The CDR3 here is CASSSTGSGNEQFF. The CDR3 nucleotides read TGTGCCAGCAGCTCAACCGGGTCGGGCAATGAGCAGTTCTTC. The rearrangement uses TRBV7-2 and TRBJ2-1; D is undetermined. V lost 4 bases, J lost 6 bases, and 13 bases lay in between. Germline-derived CDR1 and CDR2 are SGHTA and FQGNSA. This CDR3 region has 14 residues.

This clonotype has a count of ten or more. CDR3 in DNA: TGCAGTGCTAGAGATGAGCGGGAGGGCAAAGAGACCCAGTACTTC. It codes for CSARDEREGKETQYF. The rearrangement joins TRBV20-1 to TRBJ2-5; 10 bases align to TRBD2. The CDR3 spans 15 residues. After removal of 0 bases from V and 3 bases from J, the junction contained 4 bases not matched to a gene. Germline V lookup: CDR1 DFQATT, CDR2 SNEGSKA (reference sequence).

This clonotype has only a few counts. The chain combines TRBV19 with TRBJ2-1; D unclear. With 6 bases removed from V and 3 bases from J, the gap between germline ends came to 21 bases. The CDR3 sequence is 17 residues long. CDR1 and CDR2 (germline): LNHDA, SQIVND (reference sequence). As DNA, the CDR3 is TGTGCCAGTAGACCCAGGCGGCTTGCGAATTTCTACAATGAGCAGTTCTTC. As protein: CASRPRRLANFYNEQFF.

The chain joins TRBV27 to TRBJ2-1; D remains unclear. V was cut by 3 bases and J by 4 bases, with 10 bases left in between. The CDR3 has 14 residues. From germline, CDR1 is MNHEY and CDR2 SMNVEV (reference sequence). For the CDR3, the DNA is TGTGCCAGCAGTTTGTCGGCTAATTACAATGAGCAGTTCTTC. The encoded protein is CASSLSANYNEQFF.

This clonotype was found many times. The chain recombines TRBV2 with TRBJ2-2; 9 bases match TRBD1. Per the germline V gene, CDR1 is SNHLY and CDR2 is FYNNEI. The CDR3 covers 15 residues. Germline trimming cut 6 bases from V and 6 bases from J; bases unmatched to any gene: 8. The CDR3 region is CASRPDRGGSGELFF. CDR3 sequence (DNA): TGTGCCAGCAGACCCGACAGGGGGGGATCCGGGGAGCTGTTTTTT. The variable domain in full, completed from reference TRBV2 and TRBJ2-2, reads EPEVTQTPSHQVTQMGQEVILRCVPISNHLYFYWYRQILGQKVEFLVSFYNNEISEKSEIFDDQFSVERPDGSNFTLKIRSTKLEDSAMYFCASRPDRGGSGELFFGEGSRLTVL.

The table lists this clonotype with many counts. The V call is TRBV15, the J call TRBJ2-1, with 11 positions matching TRBD2. The CDR3 totals 18 residues. J gave up 6 bases and V 1 base, and 11 bases lay outside the gene matches. Germline CDR1 reads LNHNV; CDR2 reads YYDKDF (reference sequence). The CDR3 is CATSRVTSGRRFGNEQFF. CDR3 bases: TGTGCCACCAGCAGAGTTACTAGCGGGAGAAGGTTTGGCAATGAGCAGTTCTTC.

V gene TRBV19 combines with J gene TRBJ1-1; 7 bases are shared with TRBD1. V gave up 5 bases and J gave up 2 bases; unmatched junction bases: 8. The CDR3 runs to 15 residues. The germline V gene encodes CDR1 LNHDA and CDR2 SQIVND (reference sequence). CDR3 DNA sequence: TGTGCCAGTAGTCCCGCAACAGGGGCTAACACTGAAGCTTTCTTT. Translating it yields CASSPATGANTEAFF.

This clonotype was counted ten times or more. V is TRBV6-2 or TRBV6-3 and J is TRBJ2-7; a weak D match, TRBD2 (6 bases). The ends were cut back, 0 bases at V and 1 base at J, with 13 bases in the middle. This CDR3 is built from 16 residues. Germline V gene lookup returns CDR1 MNHEY and CDR2 SVGEGT. The CDR3 DNA is TGTGCCAGCAGTTACTCGTCCGGGACTGGGTCCTACGAGCAGTACTTC. It translates to CASSYSSGTGSYEQYF.

This clonotype appeared many times. Possible read error: a much larger clone is one base away. The chain uses TRBV7-2 and TRBJ2-7; D uncertain. Germline lookup yields CDR1 SGHTA and CDR2 FQGNSA. V was clipped by 2 bases and J by 5 bases, with 4 bases between them. The CDR3 is 11 amino acids. The DNA of the CDR3 is TGTGCCAGCAGCTTATTTGACGAGCAGTACTTC. Translating gives CASSLFDEQYF.

Ten or more counts support this clonotype. The chain links TRBV27 to TRBJ2-1, with 13 nucleotides matching TRBD2. CDR1 and CDR2 (germline): MNHEY, SMNVEV (reference sequence). The ends lost 6 bases at V and 2 bases at J; junction bases unmatched: 13. CDR3 length: 19 residues. CDR3 region: CASRLAGTSGVTAYNEQFF. The DNA for the CDR3 is TGTGCCAGCAGACTCGCCGGGACTAGCGGGGTGACCGCCTACAATGAGCAGTTCTTC.

This clonotype was seen many times. This chain links TRBV12-3 or TRBV12-4 with TRBJ2-2; TRBD1 aligns across 7 bases. The CDR3 loop spans 15 amino acids. Trimming cost V 5 bases and J 1 base; bases outside gene matches: 4. As DNA, the CDR3 is TGTGCCAGCAGTCGGAACAGGGGGAACACCGGGGAGCTGTTTTTT. Encoded protein: CASSRNRGNTGELFF.